These 5 T cell receptor beta chains came from one sample sequenced in a study of T-cell memory formation after mild COVID-19. Each CDR3 protein gets one entry after TCRdb re-called the 5' RACE reads with MiXCR. There are roughly 150,000 distinct CDR3 sequences in the sample; approximately 15% occur only once, and over 12% lies in the top ten. Specimen: PBMCs or a T cell subset sorted from them (not recorded which). The receptors were sampled from an adult woman who had mild COVID-19 (a few samples of this study predate the infection). Cell type and time point are not known.

V gene TRBV29-1 combines with J gene TRBJ1-2; D is unresolved. This CDR3 contains 12 residues. Germline-derived CDR1 and CDR2 are SQVTM and ANQGSEA. Trimming removed 8 bases from V and 2 bases from J, with 12 bases in between. The CDR3: CSYQTANYGYTF. The CDR3, as DNA: TGCAGCTACCAGACTGCAAACTATGGCTACACCTTC.

The gene calls are TRBV11-2 and TRBJ2-3, with D perhaps TRBD2 (5 bases). Trimming shortened V by 3 bases and J by 7 bases, and 8 bases separated the two germline ends. There are 12 residues in the CDR3. Germline values: CDR1 SGHAT, CDR2 FQNNGV. The CDR3 is CASSFQRNTQYF. For the CDR3, the DNA is TGTGCCAGCAGCTTTCAGCGGAATACGCAGTATTTT.

The chain couples TRBV20-1 to TRBJ2-4, with 7 bases lining up with TRBD2. CDR1 and CDR2 (germline): DFQATT, SNEGSKA (reference sequence). J gave up 2 bases and V 0 bases, and 10 bases lay outside the gene matches. This CDR3 region has 17 residues. CDR3 DNA: TGCAGTGCTAGAGACACTAAGCGGGAATATACCAAAAACATTCAGTACTTC. As protein: CSARDTKREYTKNIQYF.

The J gene is TRBJ1-2, the V gene TRBV27, with TRBD1 identical over 8 bases. The ends lost 2 bases at V and 6 bases at J; junction bases unmatched: 2. Germline V gives CDR1 MNHEY, CDR2 SMNVEV (reference sequence). The CDR3 is made up of 13 amino acids. The CDR3 DNA sequence: TGTGCCAGCAGTTTAAGGGACAGGAATGGCTACACCTTC. It is translated as CASSLRDRNGYTF.

The V gene is TRBV2, the J gene TRBJ1-2; TRBD1 matches at 8 bases. J was trimmed by 4 bases and V by 5 bases; bases with no gene match: 6. Germline V gene sequence: CDR1 SNHLY, CDR2 FYNNEI. CDR3 length: 14 amino acids. The CDR3 region has the DNA TGTGCCAGCAGTAGGTGGACAGGGAGCTATGGCTACACCTTC. Translated: CASSRWTGSYGYTF.